The T cell receptor (beta chain) described here comes from a study of T cells after yellow fever vaccination. Each CDR3 protein is one row after TCRdb ran MiXCR on the 5' RACE reads. The profile covers 400,000 to 650,000 distinct CDR3 sequences, with just over 20% appearing a single time and 15% to 20% taken by the ten largest. In its sample, this clonotype was seen a few times. Its target is unknown. The CDR3 has 14 residues. With 4 bases removed from V and 0 bases from J, the gap between germline ends came to 12 bases. CDR1 is SQVTM, CDR2 ANQGSEA, per germline. Broader study findings: The secondary response was weaker, and its peak arrived faster, on day 5 versus 15. Among primary-vaccination clones, most reappeared after the booster, at roughly 95% for CD4 and about 90% for CD8. The CD4 and CD8 compartments had a small share of their clonotypes in common.

The chain uses TRBV29-1 and TRBJ1-1, with D possibly TRBD1 on 5 matching bases. The source was PBMCs, collected approximately 22 days after the first yellow fever vaccination. This TCR derives from a man aged 18-30 years who received the YFV17D yellow fever vaccine. The CDR3 DNA reads TGCAGCGTTGTATGGGGGAACATGAACACTGAAGCTTTCTTT. This codes for CSVVWGNMNTEAFF.